This entry describes one T cell receptor beta chain. Its antigen is unidentified. This CDR3 region has 17 residues. Germline assignment: CDR1 MNHEY and CDR2 SVGAGI. V trimming: 2 bases; J trimming: 3 bases; junction bases outside the gene matches: 11. The data belong to a study of CD8 T cells in ankylosing spondylitis. Study outcomes and limitations: Roughly eight highly homologous variants formed a TCR beta motif that appeared characteristic of ankylosing spondylitis blood. Several of the motif variants were reported before in synovial fluid and blood from reactive arthritis. Matched synovial fluid from ankylosing spondylitis patients was reported to be enriched for disease-linked clones.

Quantitative molecular-barcoded 5'-RACE generated the TCR beta libraries. TCRdb itself ran the 5' RACE reads through MiXCR, one entry per CDR3 protein. The repertoire consists of 250,000 or so distinct CDR3 sequences, with 24% occurring once and the leading ten covering less than 0.75%. Sequenced sample: blood, either unsorted or a sorted T cell fraction (not recorded which). This chain uses TRBV6-5 with TRBJ2-7, with 9 bases identical to TRBD1. The origin of this receptor is a male donor with ankylosing spondylitis or in good health (not recorded which). CDR3 amino acids: CASSYTRDRALRYEQYF. In nucleotides, the CDR3 is TGTGCCAGCAGTTACACCCGGGACAGGGCTCTTCGCTACGAGCAGTACTTC.